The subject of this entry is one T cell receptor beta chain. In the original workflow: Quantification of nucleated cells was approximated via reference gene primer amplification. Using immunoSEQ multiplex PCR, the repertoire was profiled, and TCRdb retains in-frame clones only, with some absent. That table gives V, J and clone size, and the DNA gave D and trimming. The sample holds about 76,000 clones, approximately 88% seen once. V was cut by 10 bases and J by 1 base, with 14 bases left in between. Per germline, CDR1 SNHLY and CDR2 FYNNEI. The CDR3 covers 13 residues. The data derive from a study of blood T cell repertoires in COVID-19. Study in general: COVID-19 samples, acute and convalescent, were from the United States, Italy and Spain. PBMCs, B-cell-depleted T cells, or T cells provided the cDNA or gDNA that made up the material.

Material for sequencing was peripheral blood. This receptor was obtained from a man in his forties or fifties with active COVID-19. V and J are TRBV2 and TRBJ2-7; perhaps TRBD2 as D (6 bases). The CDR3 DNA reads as TGTGCCACCCCGGGACTTAAATCCTACGAGCAGTACTTC. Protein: CATPGLKSYEQYF.